This entry lists 22 T cell receptor beta chains sequenced from one sample in a study of blood T cell repertoires in COVID-19. The method was immunoSEQ multiplex PCR; TCRdb's version includes in-frame clones alone and lacks a portion of them. The profile shows some 320,000 clones, 85% of them singletons. Sequencing was carried out using PBMCs or T cells enriched from blood (not recorded which). These receptors were obtained from a woman aged 30 to 39 who had been exposed to COVID-19.

The chain couples TRBV19 to TRBJ2-7; maybe TRBD2 (5 bases). Germline V gene sequence: CDR1 LNHDA, CDR2 SQIVND (reference sequence). CDR3 size: 14 residues. V gave up 5 bases and J gave up 0 bases, with 11 bases separating them. In DNA, the CDR3 is TGTGCCAGTAGTCAACCCGGGGACTCCTACGAGCAGTACTTC. This codes for CASSQPGDSYEQYF.

This chain links TRBV28 with TRBJ2-2; 8 bases map to TRBD2. The V gene end was trimmed by 7 bases and the J gene end by 4 bases; junction bases not matched to a gene: 8. Germline lookup yields CDR1 MDHEN and CDR2 SYDVKM. The CDR3 length is 15 residues. This CDR3 is CASTSGGAGTGELFF. In DNA form, the CDR3 reads TGTGCCAGCACCTCGGGGGGGGCGGGCACCGGGGAGCTGTTTTTT.

The chain combines TRBV9 with TRBJ2-5; 10 bases match TRBD1. V gave up 4 bases and J gave up 5 bases; unmatched junction bases: 5. CDR3 length equals 14 residues. CDR1 is SGDLS, CDR2 YYNGEE, per germline. This CDR3 is CASSSDRGPETQYF. CDR3 DNA sequence: TGTGCCAGCAGCTCAGACAGGGGGCCGGAGACCCAGTACTTC.

The chain couples TRBV30 to TRBJ2-1, with 7 positions matching TRBD2. Germline V CDR1 and CDR2: GTSNPN, SVGIG (reference sequence). The CDR3 consists of 14 residues. V shed 3 bases, J shed 9 bases, and the junction held 11 bases outside the gene matches. CDR3 in amino acids: CAWRLTTWGGEQFF. The CDR3 nucleotides read TGTGCCTGGAGATTAACCACGTGGGGGGGTGAGCAGTTCTTC.

This chain joins TRBV13 and TRBJ1-1; D perhaps matches TRBD1 (5 bases). Deletions cut 6 bases from V and 3 bases from J, with 14 bases between. This CDR3 comprises 14 residues. Germline CDR1 PRHDT, CDR2 FYEKMQ (reference sequence). CDR3: CASRRGTSDTEAFF. For the CDR3, the DNA is TGTGCCAGCAGACGAGGGACTTCGGACACTGAAGCTTTCTTT.

The chain carries TRBV9 and TRBJ2-2; 10 bases fit TRBD2. Germline values: CDR1 SGDLS, CDR2 YYNGEE. The V and J ends lost 5 bases and 8 bases, in that order; junction bases with no gene match: 9. This CDR3 spans 15 amino acids. The CDR3 spells CASSHAASGSGELFF. The DNA for the CDR3 is TGTGCCAGCAGTCATGCTGCTAGCGGGAGTGGGGAGCTGTTTTTT.

The chain links TRBV7-2 to TRBJ2-7; a weak D match, TRBD2 (6 bases). This CDR3 comprises 16 residues. Trimming cost V 4 bases and J 2 bases, with 18 bases left between them. CDR1 and CDR2 (germline): SGHTA, FQGNSA. The DNA for the CDR3 is TGTGCCAGCAGCTCGATTCCCGGGACTCCGCCCTACGAGCAGTACTTC. It codes for CASSSIPGTPPYEQYF. The full variable domain, with the rest looked up from reference TRBV7-2 and TRBJ2-7, is GAGVSQSPSNKVTEKGKDVELRCDPISGHTALYWYRQSLGQGLEFLIYFQGNSAPDKSGLPSDRFSAERTGGSVSTLTIQRTQQEDSAVYLCASSSIPGTPPYEQYFGPGTRLTVT.

The V call is TRBV28, the J call TRBJ1-5; TRBD1 might be the D (5 bases). The CDR3 extends over 14 amino acids. Germline CDR1 MDHEN, CDR2 SYDVKM. Trimming removed 5 bases at V and 4 bases at J, with 12 bases between. CDR3 amino acids: CASSEPGGNQPQHF. CDR3 in DNA: TGTGCCAGCAGTGAACCCGGGGGTAATCAGCCCCAGCATTTT.

J is TRBJ2-3 and V is TRBV12-3 or TRBV12-4; D possibly corresponds to TRBD2 (7 bases). Trimming shortened V by 8 bases and J by 11 bases, and 20 bases separated the two germline ends. This CDR3 has 13 residues. CDR3 in amino acids: CASFFAGAGEQYF. The DNA for the CDR3 is TGTGCCAGCTTTTTTGCGGGGGCAGGGGAGCAGTATTTT.

The J gene is TRBJ2-5, the V gene TRBV10-3, with 7 nucleotides matching TRBD1. The CDR3 totals 14 residues. Trimming removed 3 bases from V and 2 bases from J; junction bases left unmatched: 3. The germline CDR1 and CDR2 sequences are ENHRY and SYGVKD. CDR3 sequence: CAISEKTGQETQYF. The CDR3 DNA follows: TGTGCCATCAGTGAAAAGACAGGGCAAGAGACCCAGTACTTC.

The chain couples TRBV4-2 to TRBJ1-1; 8 nucleotides align to TRBD1. This CDR3 region has 15 residues. Germline V gene data show CDR1 as LGHNA and CDR2 as YNFKEQ. V trimming: 1 base; J trimming: 1 base; junction bases outside the gene matches: 2. The CDR3 DNA reads as TGTGCCAGCAGCCAAGTGGACAGGGAGAACACTGAAGCTTTCTTT. It codes for CASSQVDRENTEAFF.

J is TRBJ2-7 and V is TRBV19; 7 bases fit TRBD1. V lost 3 bases to trimming and J lost 3 bases; unmatched junction nucleotides: 8. The CDR3 has 15 residues. Germline assignment: CDR1 LNHDA and CDR2 SQIVND (reference sequence). The CDR3 DNA reads as TGTGCCAGTAGTATGACAGGGACGCCGGTCTACGAGCAGTACTTC. It is translated as CASSMTGTPVYEQYF.

In regard to this clone: Its ends do not fully match the called genes, so a read error is possible. V usage is TRBV6-5 and J usage is TRBJ1-2; tentatively, D is TRBD1 (6 bases). The germline V gene encodes CDR1 MNHEY and CDR2 SVGAGI. This CDR3 is 15 amino acids long. The DNA for the CDR3 is TGTGCCAGCAGTTACCCGGACAGTGGGAACTGTGGCTACACCTTC. As protein: CASSYPDSGNCGYTF.

On this clone itself: This specimen includes other DNA sequences encoding the same CDR3. The V gene is TRBV30, the J gene TRBJ1-5; D gene ambiguous. V was pared by 3 bases and J by 6 bases, with 12 bases between. This CDR3 is 13 amino acids long. CDR1 is GTSNPN and CDR2 is SVGIG in the germline V gene (reference sequence). The CDR3 sequence is CAWSAIGGQPQHF. The CDR3 nucleotides read TGTGCCTGGAGCGCGATCGGTGGTCAGCCCCAGCATTTT.

The rearrangement links TRBV10-3 to TRBJ2-2, with D uncertain. The V gene lost 9 bases and the J gene lost 10 bases, with 3 bases spanning the gap. The CDR3 is made up of 8 amino acids. Germline V gives CDR1 ENHRY, CDR2 SYGVKD. This CDR3 is CAIQELFF. The CDR3 DNA sequence: TGTGCCATTCAGGAGCTGTTTTTT.

The chain links TRBV4-3 to TRBJ2-7; 7 nucleotides line up with TRBD1. In germline, CDR1 is LGHNA, CDR2 YSLEER. Unmatched junction bases numbered 4, after V lost 0 bases and J lost 5 bases. This CDR3 spans 14 amino acids. CDR3 sequence: CASSQERTGNEQYF. The CDR3 coding sequence is TGCGCCAGCAGCCAAGAAAGGACAGGAAACGAGCAGTACTTC.

CDR3 nucleotides: TGTGCCAGCAGTTCTAGCAGCGGGTACGAGCAGTACTTC. Its translation is CASSSSSGYEQYF. The chain uses TRBV7-2 and TRBJ2-7, with D possibly being TRBD2 (6 bases). The V gene's germline CDR1 is SGHTA and CDR2 FQGNSA. The ends were cut back, 6 bases at V and 4 bases at J, with 13 bases in the middle. This CDR3 region has 13 residues.

The V call is TRBV7-2, the J call TRBJ2-2, with TRBD1 matching 8 bases. This CDR3 has 15 residues. The V gene's germline CDR1 is SGHTA and CDR2 FQGNSA. Losses at the gene ends were 5 bases for V and 5 bases for J; bases not matched to a gene: 7. The CDR3 sequence is CASSPRTGRTGELFF. CDR3 coding DNA: TGTGCCAGCAGCCCGAGGACAGGGCGGACCGGGGAGCTGTTTTTT.

This chain uses TRBV6-2 or TRBV6-3 with TRBJ1-5; D is unresolved. The V gene's germline CDR1 is MNHEY and CDR2 SVGEGT. The CDR3 has 14 residues. V dropped 4 bases and J dropped 0 bases, with 7 bases sitting between them. CDR3 DNA sequence: TGTGCCAGCAGTTGGCATAATAGCAATCAGCCCCAGCATTTT. This encodes CASSWHNSNQPQHF.

CDR3 amino acids: CATGGVSYNEQFF. The DNA for the CDR3 is TGCGCCACGGGCGGGGTTTCCTACAATGAGCAGTTCTTC. V and J are TRBV4-1 and TRBJ2-1, with TRBD2 as a possible D gene (6 bases). The CDR3 is 13 residues long. Germline-derived CDR1 and CDR2 are MGHRA and YSYEKL. V shed 10 bases and J shed 1 base, with 11 bases lying between them.

The V and J genes are TRBV9 and TRBJ2-7; 7 bases are a match to TRBD1. The V and J ends lost 0 bases and 3 bases, in that order; junction bases with no gene match: 6. The CDR3 is made up of 15 amino acids. CDR1 and CDR2 from the germline V gene are SGDLS and YYNGEE. The CDR3 loop is CASSVDWQGDYEQYF. The CDR3 DNA is TGTGCCAGCAGCGTAGACTGGCAGGGGGACTACGAGCAGTACTTC.

The CDR3 spells CASSGGPPGQGTTGELFF. CDR3 DNA: TGTGCCAGCAGTGGAGGCCCACCGGGACAGGGAACCACCGGGGAGCTGTTTTTT. The rearrangement joins TRBV2 to TRBJ2-2; 9 positions match TRBD1. Germline assignment: CDR1 SNHLY and CDR2 FYNNEI. This CDR3 spans 18 amino acids. The V and J ends lost 4 bases and 4 bases, in that order; junction bases with no gene match: 13.